Sequencing of this T cell receptor beta chain was carried out in a study of STAT5B mutations in CD4+ large granular lymphocyte leukemia (dated by TCRdb to 2022 to 2024). At the level of the whole study: Among the healthy controls, the CDR3 'QG' motif was associated with a particular HLA allele. Flow cytometry on FACSCanto II or FACSVerse showed that the purified fractions were more than 95% pure among lymphocytes. The study compared the TCRbeta repertoires of patients with CD4+ T-cell large granular lymphocyte leukemia against the TCRbeta repertoires of healthy blood donors.

The immunoSEQ assay at survey resolution was applied to genomic DNA for sequencing of TCRbeta rearrangements. For the original study's pipeline: In the TCR sequencing data, the lowest productive clonotype frequency that could be detected was 2.59 x 10-5. Only productive TCRbeta rearrangements, defined as complete and in-frame sequences, were included in the analyses. The clonality of each sample was calculated as Simpson clonality in the immunoSEQ Analyzer version 3.0. Clones were grouped by frequency into very rare, small, medium, large (1-20%) or hyperexpanded (>20%) categories. Generation probabilities were estimated with OLGA 1.2.3, V-gene circos plots were made with VDJtools, specificities were searched in VDJdb, and CDR3 motifs were identified with GLIPH. The clones in this table, taken by TCRdb from immuneACCESS, are in-frame only. Not every clone is retained; where verified, under half of the shortfall comes from an unresolved V gene, and the cause of the rest is unknown. The V and J calls and the clone size are those of that table, but D and trimming were determined from the DNA. This sample holds nearly 45,000 clones; 65% to 90% were observed only once. The ten largest make up less than 3% of the sample.

The healthy controls were a few dozen blood donors, and the buffy coats of these donors were supplied by the Finnish Red Cross blood service. All TCR-sequenced material derived from peripheral blood: patient blood samples and healthy donor buffy coats. Ficoll-Hypaque gradient centrifugation was used to isolate peripheral blood mononuclear cells. CD4+ cells were purified magnetically from the buffy coats of healthy controls. The Gentra Puregene Cell and Tissue kit was used for genomic DNA extraction, and quantification was performed on a Qubit 2.0 fluorometer. In the germline V gene (reference sequence), CDR1 corresponds to GTSNPN and CDR2 to SVGIG. Its CDR3 holds 12 amino acids, cysteine through phenylalanine. Only CDR3 DNA remains: 36 bases, in frame from the first base. Compared with germline, V lacks 7 bases and J lacks 5 bases; bases without a gene match: 6. Comments on this clone: It lacks a known antigen. Per-nucleotide qualities are absent, and no much larger clonotype sits a single base away.

Points the paper makes about the study in general: Data were not HLA-matched; higher clonality in CD4+ versus CD8+ T-LGLL could reflect the relatively small sample size. Main leukemic clonotypes were private to each patient, although about 25% appeared at low frequency in other patients' non-leukemic repertoires. TRBV06-family usage was enriched among the top patient clones (8/27) compared with healthy controls (2/35). Compared with healthy CD4+ repertoires, CD4-sorted patient repertoires appeared more clonal, and this difference remained even after the putative leukemic clones were removed.

Rearrangement joined TRBV30 to TRBJ2-5; TRBD1 lines up with 8 middle nucleotides. The sequence derives from a human donor in good health. Sequences were obtained from CD4+ T cells from blood buffy coats. The CDR3 corresponds to CASDRAYETQYF. The DNA sequence reads TGTGCCTCGGACAGGGCGTATGAGACCCAGTACTTC.